The clone carrying this T cell receptor beta chain was seen a few times. Antigen unknown. The data derive from a study of T-cell memory formation after mild COVID-19. Study-wide results and caveats: Later expanders leaned CD4+, whereas day 15 to 85 contracting clones were balanced CD4/CD8.

In TCRdb, the 5' RACE reads were re-called with MiXCR into one record per CDR3 protein. The sample contains fewer than 350,000 distinct CDR3 sequences, roughly 18% of which appear only once. Germline V gives CDR1 MNHNS, CDR2 SASEGT. This CDR3 is 17 amino acids long. Trimming took off 1 base at V and 2 bases at J, with 15 bases between the two ends. This sequence originates from a young man who had mild COVID-19 (a few samples of this study predate the infection). Cell type and time point are not known. V usage is TRBV6-1 and J usage is TRBJ1-5; D not resolved. Specimen: PBMCs or a T cell subset sorted from them (not recorded which). CDR3 bases: TGTGCCAGCAGTGAAGTCTCTCCCCGTATGGGCAATCAGCCCCAGCATTTT. It specifies CASSEVSPRMGNQPQHF.